This TCR beta chain was profiled in a study of T cells in Graves' hyperthyroidism and ophthalmopathy. Study observations and caveats: Ophthalmopathy cases were set apart from stable hyperthyroidism by a 13 V-J model.

The CDR3 runs 16 residues. Trimming at V came to 8 bases and at J to 3 bases, leaving 6 bases not matched to a gene. Germline loops: CDR1 MDHEN, CDR2 SYDVKM. This clonotype was picked up many times. Its specificity is not known. RNA transcripts were the template for amplifying TCR beta CDR3 regions. TCR CDR3 regions were first amplified by RT-PCR with HTBI primers. TCRdb fed the multiplex PCR reads into MiXCR, producing one record per CDR3 protein. The sample consists of about 350,000 distinct CDR3 sequences, approximately 15% of them appearing once. J is TRBJ2-1 and V is TRBV28; 14 nucleotides align to TRBD2. This TCR was sampled from a woman aged 25-40 years with Graves' hyperthyroidism. Sample: blood. The CDR3 nucleotides read TGTGCCAGCGCCGGGACTAGCGGGAGTGACTACAATGAGCAGTTCTTC. The encoded protein is CASAGTSGSDYNEQFF.